Following are 3 T cell receptor beta chains from one sample sequenced in a study of cytomegalovirus exposure and HLA in healthy donors (dated by TCRdb to the late 2010s). The library came from the immunoSEQ multiplex PCR assay. A mixture of 60 forward primers for TCR Vbeta segments and 13 reverse primers for TCR Jbeta segments was used in the multiplex PCR. Drawn from immuneACCESS, this table holds only the in-frame rearrangements with V and J called that TCRdb kept. Clones are partly lost; checked studies trace under half to an unresolved V gene and leave the rest unexplained. Here the sample has 150,000 to 200,000 clones; over 75% occur a single time. Of the sample, approximately 2.1% falls within the top ten clones. Sequenced sample: PBMCs. The source is a woman in her thirties in good health and CMV-seronegative.

This clone was seen a handful of times. Within the sample, other DNA sequences also encode this same CDR3. This chain links TRBV9 with TRBJ2-7; 7 bases line up with TRBD1. The CDR3 consists of 14 residues. CDR1 is SGDLS and CDR2 is YYNGEE in the germline V gene. J was trimmed by 0 bases and V by 3 bases; bases with no gene match: 3. CDR3 in DNA: TGTGCCAGCAGCGCCGGGACAGTCTCCTACGAGCAGTACTTC. Residues: CASSAGTVSYEQYF. Full variable domain (missing parts from reference TRBV9 and TRBJ2-7): DSGVTQTPKHLITATGQRVTLRCSPRSGDLSVYWYQQSLDQGLQFLIQYYNGEERAKGNILERFSAQQFPDLHSELNLSSLELGDSALYFCASSAGTVSYEQYFGPGTRLTVT.

This clone was seen more than once but under ten times. This chain uses TRBV19 with TRBJ1-1; unclear D gene. Germline V CDR1 and CDR2: LNHDA, SQIVND (reference sequence). The V end was cut by 8 bases, the J end by 1 base, with 11 bases between. This CDR3 is 13 amino acids long. As DNA, the CDR3 is TGTGCCAGTGGGAGCGACGCGAACACTGAAGCTTTCTTT. This codes for CASGSDANTEAFF.

The chain combines TRBV6-5 with TRBJ2-3; TRBD2 might be the D (5 bases). The germline CDR1 and CDR2 sequences are MNHEY and SVGAGI. Trimming removed 2 bases at V and 5 bases at J, with 8 bases between. This CDR3 has 13 amino acids. CDR3 in amino acids: CASSYTRGDTQYF. CDR3 sequence (DNA): TGTGCCAGCAGTTACACACGGGGAGATACGCAGTATTTT.